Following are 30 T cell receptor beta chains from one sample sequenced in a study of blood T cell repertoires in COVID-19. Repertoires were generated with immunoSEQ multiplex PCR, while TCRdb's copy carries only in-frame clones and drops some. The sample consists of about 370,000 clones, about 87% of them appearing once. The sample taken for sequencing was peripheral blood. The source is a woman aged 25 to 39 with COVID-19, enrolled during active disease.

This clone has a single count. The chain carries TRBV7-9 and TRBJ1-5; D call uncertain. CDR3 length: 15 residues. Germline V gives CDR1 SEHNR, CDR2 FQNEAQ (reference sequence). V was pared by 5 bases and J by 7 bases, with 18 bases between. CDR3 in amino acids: CASSTAGVLGQPQHF. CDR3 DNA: TGTGCCAGCAGCACCGCGGGAGTTCTTGGGCAGCCCCAGCATTTT.

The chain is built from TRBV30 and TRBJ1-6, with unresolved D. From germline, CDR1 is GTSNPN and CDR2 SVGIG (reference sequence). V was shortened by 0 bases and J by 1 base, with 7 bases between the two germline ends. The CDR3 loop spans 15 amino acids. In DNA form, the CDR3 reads TGTGCCTGGAGTGTGGCCGTTTCCTATAATTCACCCCTCCACTTT. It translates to CAWSVAVSYNSPLHF.

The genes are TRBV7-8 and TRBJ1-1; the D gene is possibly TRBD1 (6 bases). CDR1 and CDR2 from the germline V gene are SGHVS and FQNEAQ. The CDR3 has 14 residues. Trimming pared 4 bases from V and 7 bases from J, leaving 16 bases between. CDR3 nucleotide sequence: TGTGCCAGCAGCTCACTAGGGGGTGGTGGTGAAGCTTTCTTT. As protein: CASSSLGGGGEAFF.

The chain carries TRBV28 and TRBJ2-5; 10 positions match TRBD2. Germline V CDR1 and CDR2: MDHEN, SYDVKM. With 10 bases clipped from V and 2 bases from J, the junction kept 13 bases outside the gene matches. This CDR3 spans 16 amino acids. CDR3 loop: CATLTRLAGEQETQYF. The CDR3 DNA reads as TGTGCCACCCTCACCCGACTAGCGGGCGAACAAGAGACCCAGTACTTC.

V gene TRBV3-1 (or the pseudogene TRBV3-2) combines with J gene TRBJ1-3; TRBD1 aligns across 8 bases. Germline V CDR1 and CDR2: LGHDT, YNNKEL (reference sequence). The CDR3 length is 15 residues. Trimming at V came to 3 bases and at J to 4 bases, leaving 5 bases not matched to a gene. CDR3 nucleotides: TGTGCCAGCAGCCATGCCAGGACAGGGGGAAACACCATATATTTT. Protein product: CASSHARTGGNTIYF.

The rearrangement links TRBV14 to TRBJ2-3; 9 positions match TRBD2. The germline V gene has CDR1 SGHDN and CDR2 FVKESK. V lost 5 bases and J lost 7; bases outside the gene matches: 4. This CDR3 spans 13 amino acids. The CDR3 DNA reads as TGTGCCAGCAGCTTAGCGGGAGTTTATACGCAGTATTTT. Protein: CASSLAGVYTQYF.

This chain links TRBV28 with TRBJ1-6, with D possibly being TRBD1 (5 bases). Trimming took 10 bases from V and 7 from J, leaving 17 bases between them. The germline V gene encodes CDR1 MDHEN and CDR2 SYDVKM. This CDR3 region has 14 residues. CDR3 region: CATGVGAVNSPLHF. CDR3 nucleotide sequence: TGTGCCACGGGCGTAGGGGCTGTCAATTCACCCCTCCACTTT.

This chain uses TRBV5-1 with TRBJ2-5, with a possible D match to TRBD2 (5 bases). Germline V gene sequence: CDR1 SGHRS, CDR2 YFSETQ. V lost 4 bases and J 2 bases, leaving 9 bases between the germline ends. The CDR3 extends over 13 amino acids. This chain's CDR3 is CASSSSEQETQYF. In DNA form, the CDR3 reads TGCGCCAGCAGCAGTAGCGAGCAAGAGACCCAGTACTTC.

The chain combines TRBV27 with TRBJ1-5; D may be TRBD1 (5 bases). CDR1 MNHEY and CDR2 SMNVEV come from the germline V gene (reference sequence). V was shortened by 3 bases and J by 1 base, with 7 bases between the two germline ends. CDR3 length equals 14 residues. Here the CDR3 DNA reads TGTGCCAGCAGTTTTTCAGGGAGCAATCAGCCCCAGCATTTT. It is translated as CASSFSGSNQPQHF.

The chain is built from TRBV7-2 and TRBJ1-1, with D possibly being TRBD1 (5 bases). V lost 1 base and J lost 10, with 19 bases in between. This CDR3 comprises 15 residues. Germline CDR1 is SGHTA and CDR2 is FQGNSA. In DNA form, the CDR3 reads TGTGCCAGCAGCTTAGTCGACGGTGATTATCAGGGAGCTTTCTTT. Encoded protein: CASSLVDGDYQGAFF.

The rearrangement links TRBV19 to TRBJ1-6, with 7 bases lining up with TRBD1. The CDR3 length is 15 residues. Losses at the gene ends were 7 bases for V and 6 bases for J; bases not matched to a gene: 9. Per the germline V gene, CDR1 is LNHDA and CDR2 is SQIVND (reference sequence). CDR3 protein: CASMRGGPLNSPLHF. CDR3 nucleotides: TGTGCCAGTATGCGAGGGGGCCCGCTTAATTCACCCCTCCACTTT.

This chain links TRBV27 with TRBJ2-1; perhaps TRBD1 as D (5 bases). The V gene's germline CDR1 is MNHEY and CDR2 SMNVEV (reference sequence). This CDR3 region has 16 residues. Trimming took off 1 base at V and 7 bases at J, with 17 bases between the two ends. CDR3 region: CASSLLGPRFWNEQFF. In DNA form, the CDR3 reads TGTGCCAGCAGTTTATTGGGGCCGCGGTTCTGGAATGAGCAGTTCTTC.

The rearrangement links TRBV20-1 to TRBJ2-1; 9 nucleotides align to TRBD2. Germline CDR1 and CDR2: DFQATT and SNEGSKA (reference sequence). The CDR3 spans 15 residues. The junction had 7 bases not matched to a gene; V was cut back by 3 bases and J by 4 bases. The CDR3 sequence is CSASGSTSGYNEQFF. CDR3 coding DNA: TGCAGTGCTAGTGGGTCGACTAGCGGTTACAATGAGCAGTTCTTC.

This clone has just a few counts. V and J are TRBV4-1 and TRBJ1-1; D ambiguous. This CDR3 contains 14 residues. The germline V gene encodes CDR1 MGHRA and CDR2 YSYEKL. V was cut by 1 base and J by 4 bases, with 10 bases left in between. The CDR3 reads CASSQGHSGTEAFF. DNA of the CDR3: TGCGCCAGCAGCCAAGGACATTCAGGCACTGAAGCTTTCTTT.

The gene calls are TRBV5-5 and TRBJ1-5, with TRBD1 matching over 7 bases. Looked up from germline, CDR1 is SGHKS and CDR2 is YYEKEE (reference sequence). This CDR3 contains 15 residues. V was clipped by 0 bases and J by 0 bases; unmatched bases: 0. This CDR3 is CASSLGDSSNQPQHF. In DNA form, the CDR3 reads TGTGCCAGCAGCTTGGGGGACAGTAGCAATCAGCCCCAGCATTTT. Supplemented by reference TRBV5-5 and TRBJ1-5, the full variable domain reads DAGVTQSPTHLIKTRGQQVTLRCSPISGHKSVSWYQQVLGQGPQFIFQYYEKEERGRGNFPDRFSARQFPNYSSELNVNALLLGDSALYLCASSLGDSSNQPQHFGDGTRLSIL.

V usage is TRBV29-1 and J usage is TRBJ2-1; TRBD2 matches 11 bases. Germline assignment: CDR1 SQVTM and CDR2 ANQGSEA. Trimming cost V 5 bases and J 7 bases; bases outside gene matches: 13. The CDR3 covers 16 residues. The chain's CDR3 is CSVYTGTSGSWNEQFF. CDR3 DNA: TGCAGCGTTTATACTGGTACTAGCGGGAGTTGGAATGAGCAGTTCTTC.

The CDR3 region is CATSKGTSTDTQYF. Here the CDR3 DNA reads TGTGCCACCAGCAAAGGGACTAGCACAGATACGCAGTATTTT. This chain joins TRBV15 and TRBJ2-3, with D maybe TRBD2 (6 bases). This CDR3 has 14 amino acids. Germline-derived CDR1 and CDR2 are LNHNV and YYDKDF (reference sequence). The V and J ends lost 4 bases and 0 bases respectively, with 8 bases between them.

The CDR3 reads CASGRLAGGLNTGELFF. Here the CDR3 DNA reads TGCGCCAGCGGGAGGCTAGCGGGAGGCCTAAACACCGGGGAGCTGTTTTTT. This chain joins TRBV10-2 and TRBJ2-2; 11 positions match TRBD2. The CDR3 loop spans 17 amino acids. In germline, CDR1 is WSHSY, CDR2 SAAADI. Unmatched junction bases numbered 10, after V lost 8 bases and J lost 2 bases.

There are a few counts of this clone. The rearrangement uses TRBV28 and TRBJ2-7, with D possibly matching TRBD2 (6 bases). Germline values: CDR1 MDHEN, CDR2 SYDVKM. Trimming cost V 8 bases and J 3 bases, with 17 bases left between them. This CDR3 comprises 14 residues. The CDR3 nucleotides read TGTGCCAGCCACAACGTAGGAGGGCGCTACGAGCAGTACTTC. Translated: CASHNVGGRYEQYF.

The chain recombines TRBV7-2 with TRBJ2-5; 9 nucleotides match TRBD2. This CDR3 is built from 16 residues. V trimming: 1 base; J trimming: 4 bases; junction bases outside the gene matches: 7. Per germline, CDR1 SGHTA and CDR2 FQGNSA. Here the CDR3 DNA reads TGTGCCAGCAGCTTAGGGGTAGCGGGAGACTTAGAGACCCAGTACTTC. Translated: CASSLGVAGDLETQYF.

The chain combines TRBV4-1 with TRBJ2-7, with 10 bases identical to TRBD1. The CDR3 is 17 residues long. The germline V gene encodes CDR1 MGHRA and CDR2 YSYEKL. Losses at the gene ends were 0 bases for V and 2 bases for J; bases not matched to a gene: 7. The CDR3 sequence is CASSQDRDRGSPYEQYF. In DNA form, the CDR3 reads TGCGCCAGCAGCCAAGATAGGGACAGGGGTTCCCCCTACGAGCAGTACTTC.

The CDR3 reads CASSPRQGKSTGELFF. The DNA of the CDR3 is TGTGCCAGCAGCCCAAGACAGGGGAAGAGTACCGGGGAGCTGTTTTTT. V and J are TRBV7-2 and TRBJ2-2; 8 bases line up with TRBD1. The V gene's germline CDR1 is SGHTA and CDR2 FQGNSA. The CDR3 is 16 amino acids. J was trimmed by 5 bases and V by 5 bases; bases with no gene match: 10.

CDR3 sequence: CASSVTSGRGTDTQYF. The DNA of the CDR3 is TGTGCCAGCAGTGTGACTAGCGGGAGAGGCACAGATACGCAGTATTTT. The chain is built from TRBV6-1 and TRBJ2-3; 12 positions agree with TRBD2. Germline lookup yields CDR1 MNHNS and CDR2 SASEGT. Losses at the gene ends were 4 bases for V and 1 base for J; bases not matched to a gene: 3. The CDR3 extends over 16 amino acids.

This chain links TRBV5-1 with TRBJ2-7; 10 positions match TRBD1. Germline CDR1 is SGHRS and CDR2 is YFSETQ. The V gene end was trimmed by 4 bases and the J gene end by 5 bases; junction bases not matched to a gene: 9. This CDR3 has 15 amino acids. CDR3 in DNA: TGCGCCAGCAGCCCACCCGGGACAGGGGCGGACGAGCAGTACTTC. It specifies CASSPPGTGADEQYF.

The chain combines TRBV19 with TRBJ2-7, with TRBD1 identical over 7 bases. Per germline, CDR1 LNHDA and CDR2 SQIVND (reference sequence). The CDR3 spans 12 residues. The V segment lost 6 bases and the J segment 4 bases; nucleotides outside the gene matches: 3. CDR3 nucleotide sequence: TGTGCCAGTAGGGGGACAGATTACGAGCAGTACTTC. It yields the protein CASRGTDYEQYF.

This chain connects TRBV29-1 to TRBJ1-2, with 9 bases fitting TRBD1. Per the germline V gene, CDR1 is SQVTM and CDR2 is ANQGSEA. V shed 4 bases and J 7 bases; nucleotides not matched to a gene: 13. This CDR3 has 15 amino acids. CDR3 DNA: TGCAGCGTTGCCCGGGACAGGGTCCCCGGGGTTGGCTACACCTTC. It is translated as CSVARDRVPGVGYTF.

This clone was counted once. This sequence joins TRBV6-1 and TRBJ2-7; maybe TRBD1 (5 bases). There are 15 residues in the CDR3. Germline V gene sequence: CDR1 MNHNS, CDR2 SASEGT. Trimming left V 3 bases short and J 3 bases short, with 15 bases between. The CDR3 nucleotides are TGTGCCAGCAGTGACGGACACAACCACCACTACGAGCAGTACTTC. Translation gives CASSDGHNHHYEQYF.

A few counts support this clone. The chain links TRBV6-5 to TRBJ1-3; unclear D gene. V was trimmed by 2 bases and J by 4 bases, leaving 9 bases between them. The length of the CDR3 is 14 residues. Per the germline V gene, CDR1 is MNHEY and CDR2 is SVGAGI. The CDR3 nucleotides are TGTGCCAGCAGTTACGGGCCAGCCGGAAACACCATATATTTT. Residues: CASSYGPAGNTIYF.

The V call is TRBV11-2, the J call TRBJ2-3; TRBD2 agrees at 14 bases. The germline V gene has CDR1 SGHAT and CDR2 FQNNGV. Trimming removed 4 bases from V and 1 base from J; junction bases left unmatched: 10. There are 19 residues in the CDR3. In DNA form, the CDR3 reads TGTGCCAGCAGCTCGAGACTAGCGGGAGGGTCTCTGGGCACAGATACGCAGTATTTT. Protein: CASSSRLAGGSLGTDTQYF.

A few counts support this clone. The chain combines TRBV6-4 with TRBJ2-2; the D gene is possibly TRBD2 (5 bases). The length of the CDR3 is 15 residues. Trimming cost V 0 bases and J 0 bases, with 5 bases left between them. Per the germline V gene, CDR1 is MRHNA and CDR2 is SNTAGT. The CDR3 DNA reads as TGTGCCAGCAGTGACTCTAGCGCGAACACCGGGGAGCTGTTTTTT. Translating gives CASSDSSANTGELFF.